This T cell receptor beta chain originates from a study of T cells in Graves' hyperthyroidism and ophthalmopathy. General study findings and limits: Clonotypes that were expanded in thyroid above 0.001 mostly appeared in blood too.

Deletions cut 1 base from V and 1 base from J, with 14 bases between. Germline V gives CDR1 MGHRA, CDR2 YSYEKL. The CDR3 is made up of 17 amino acids. TCR beta CDR3 sequences were amplified from RNA transcripts. The HTBI primer set drove a first-round RT-PCR of the TCR CDR3. A single record per CDR3 protein comes from TCRdb applying MiXCR to the multiplex PCR reads. The table records roughly 110,000 distinct CDR3 sequences, roughly 15% of them present only once. This clonotype showed up many times. What it recognizes is unknown. This sequence originates from a woman in her forties or fifties with Graves' hyperthyroidism. The specimen sequenced was blood. The chain has TRBV4-1 and TRBJ1-3; D possibly corresponds to TRBD1 (5 bases). CDR3 coding DNA: TGCGCCAGCAGCCAAGTGGGGGTTGACCGTTCTGGAAACACCATATATTTT. Encoded protein: CASSQVGVDRSGNTIYF.